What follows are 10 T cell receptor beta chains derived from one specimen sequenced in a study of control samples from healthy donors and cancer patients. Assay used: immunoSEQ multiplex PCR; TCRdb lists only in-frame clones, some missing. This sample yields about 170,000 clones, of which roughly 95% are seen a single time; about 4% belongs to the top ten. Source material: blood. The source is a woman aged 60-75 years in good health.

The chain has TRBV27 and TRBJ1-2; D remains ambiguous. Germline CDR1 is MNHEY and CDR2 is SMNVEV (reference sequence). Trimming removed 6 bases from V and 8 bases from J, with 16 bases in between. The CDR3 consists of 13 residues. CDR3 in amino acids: CASRFSTQGGYTF. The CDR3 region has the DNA TGTGCCAGCAGATTCTCCACACAAGGGGGCTACACCTTC.

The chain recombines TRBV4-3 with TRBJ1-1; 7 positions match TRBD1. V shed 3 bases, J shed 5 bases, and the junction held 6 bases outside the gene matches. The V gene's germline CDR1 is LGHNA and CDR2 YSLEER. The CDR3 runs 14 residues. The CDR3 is CASSQTGSGTEAFF. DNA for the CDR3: TGCGCCAGCAGCCAGACAGGGTCCGGAACTGAAGCTTTCTTT.

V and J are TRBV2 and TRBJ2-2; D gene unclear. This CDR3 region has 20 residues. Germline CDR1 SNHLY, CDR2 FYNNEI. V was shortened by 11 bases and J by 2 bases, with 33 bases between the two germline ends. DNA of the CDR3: TGTGCCGCAGGAGCTGCAGTGAATCGCCGTCGGGCGAGTAACACCGGGGAGCTGTTTTTT. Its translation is CAAGAAVNRRRASNTGELFF.

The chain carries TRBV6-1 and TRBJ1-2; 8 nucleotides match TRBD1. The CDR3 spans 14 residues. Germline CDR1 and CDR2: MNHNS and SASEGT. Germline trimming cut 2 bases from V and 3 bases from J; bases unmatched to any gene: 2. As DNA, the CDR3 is TGTGCCAGCAGTGAAATGGGACAGGACTATGGCTACACCTTC. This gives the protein CASSEMGQDYGYTF.

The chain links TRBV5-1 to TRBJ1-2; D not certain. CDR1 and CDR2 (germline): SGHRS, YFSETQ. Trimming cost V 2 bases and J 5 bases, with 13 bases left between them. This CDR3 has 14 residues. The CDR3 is CASSFSRNYYGYTF. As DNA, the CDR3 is TGCGCCAGCAGCTTCAGTCGGAATTATTATGGCTACACCTTC.

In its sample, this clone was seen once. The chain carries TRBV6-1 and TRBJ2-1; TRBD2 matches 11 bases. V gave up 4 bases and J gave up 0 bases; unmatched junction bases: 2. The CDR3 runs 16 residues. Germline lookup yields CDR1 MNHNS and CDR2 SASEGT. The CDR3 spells CASSGTSGGSYNEQFF. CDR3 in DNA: TGTGCCAGCAGTGGAACTAGCGGGGGCTCCTACAATGAGCAGTTCTTC.

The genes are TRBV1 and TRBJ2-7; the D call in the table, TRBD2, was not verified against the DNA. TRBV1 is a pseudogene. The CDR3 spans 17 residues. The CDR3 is CTSSQGLAGGDPTEQYF. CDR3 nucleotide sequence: TGCACCAGCAGCCAGGGACTAGCGGGGGGGGATCCTACCGAGCAGTACTTC.

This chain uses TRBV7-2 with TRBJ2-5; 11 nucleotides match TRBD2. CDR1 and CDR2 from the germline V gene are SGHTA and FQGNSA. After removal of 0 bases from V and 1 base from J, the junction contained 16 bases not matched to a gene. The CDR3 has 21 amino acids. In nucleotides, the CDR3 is TGTGCCAGCAGCTTAGCTCCTCCTAGCGGGGGGATTCCGAACTCCCAAGAGACCCAGTACTTC. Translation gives CASSLAPPSGGIPNSQETQYF.

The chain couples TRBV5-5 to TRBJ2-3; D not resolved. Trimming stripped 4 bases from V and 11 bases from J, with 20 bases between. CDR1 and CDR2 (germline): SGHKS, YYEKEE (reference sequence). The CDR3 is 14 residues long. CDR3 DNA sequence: TGTGCCAGCAGCGAATCTAGTGTCTTGTCCTGGCAGTATTTT. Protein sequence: CASSESSVLSWQYF. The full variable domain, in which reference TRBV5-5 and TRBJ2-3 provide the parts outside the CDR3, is DAGVTQSPTHLIKTRGQQVTLRCSPISGHKSVSWYQQVLGQGPQFIFQYYEKEERGRGNFPDRFSARQFPNYSSELNVNALLLGDSALYLCASSESSVLSWQYFGPGTRLTVL.

CDR3 in DNA: TGTGCCAGCTCTCTCGGACGGGGAAACACTGAAGCTTTCTTT. Translation: CASSLGRGNTEAFF. The chain recombines TRBV18 with TRBJ1-1, with D unresolved. The V gene lost 6 bases and the J gene lost 2 bases, with 13 bases spanning the gap. The CDR3 is made up of 14 amino acids. Germline loops: CDR1 KGHSH, CDR2 LQKENI.